Listed here is a single T cell receptor beta chain. Its antigen is still unknown. The protocol was immunoSEQ multiplex PCR, while the TCRdb copy is restricted to in-frame clones and leaves out a portion. The table has 86,000 or so clones, about 90% seen once; the top ten hold around 6%. The data are from a study of graft-versus-host responses after intestinal transplantation. The CDR3 runs 14 residues. The germline gives CDR1 MNHNY, CDR2 SVGAGI (reference sequence). The V gene lost 8 bases and the J gene lost 2 bases, with 15 bases spanning the gap. Study outcomes and limitations: GvH clones were found in recipient marrow; some appeared first in ileum or blood.

This TCR was sampled from a human donor who received an intestinal transplant. The J gene is TRBJ1-2, the V gene TRBV6-6, with TRBD1 as a possible D gene (6 bases). This material consisted of unstimulated CD8+ T cells sorted from spleen or lymph node cells, taken before intestinal transplant. The CDR3 here is CASGRGARNYGYTF. CDR3 coding DNA: TGTGCCAGCGGCCGGGGGGCAAGGAACTATGGCTACACCTTC.